The clone carrying this T cell receptor (beta chain) was detected a few times. The TCR beta CDR3 regions underwent amplification using RNA transcripts as the source. First-round RT-PCR of the TCR CDR3 relied on the HTBI primer set. MiXCR, run by TCRdb on the multiplex PCR reads, gives a single entry per CDR3 protein. Of about 380,000 distinct CDR3 sequences in the sample, about 14% were seen once. The sample originates from a study of T cells in Graves' hyperthyroidism and ophthalmopathy. This CDR3 is built from 16 residues. Per the germline V gene, CDR1 is SGHTA and CDR2 is FQGNSA. With 3 bases clipped from V and 4 bases from J, the junction kept 9 bases outside the gene matches.

Sequencing input: blood. The chain links TRBV7-2 to TRBJ1-2; the match to TRBD1 covers 9 bases. The clonotype was recovered from a woman in her twenties or thirties with Graves' ophthalmopathy. Written as DNA, the CDR3 is TGTGCCAGCAGCTTTCCCGAAACAGGGGGCGGCTATGGCTACACCTTC. The encoded protein is CASSFPETGGGYGYTF.